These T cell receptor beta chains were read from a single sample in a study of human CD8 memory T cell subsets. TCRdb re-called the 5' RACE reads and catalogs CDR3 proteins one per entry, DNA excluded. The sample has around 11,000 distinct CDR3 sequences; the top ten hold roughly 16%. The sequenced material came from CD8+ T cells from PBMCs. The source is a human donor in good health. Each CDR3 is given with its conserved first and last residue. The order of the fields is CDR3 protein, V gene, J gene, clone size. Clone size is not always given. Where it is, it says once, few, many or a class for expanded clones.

CASSLGSQGIDTEAFF	TRBV5-8	TRBJ1-1	NA
CASSSGTGNYQPQHF	TRBV6-5	TRBJ1-5	NA
CSAGDREGTEAFF	TRBV20-1	TRBJ1-1	NA
CASSDVGFEQFF	TRBV2	TRBJ2-1	NA
CASTPEIRGTLVETQYF	TRBV5-1	TRBJ2-5	NA
CASSLGGGPNQPQHF	TRBV7-9	TRBJ1-5	NA
CASSWGNNQPQHF	TRBV7-6	TRBJ1-5	NA
CATQGDNYGYTF	TRBV10-3	TRBJ1-2	NA
CASRPGTSYPEQYF	TRBV27	TRBJ2-7	NA
CASSLPGTSGSFSYNEQFF	TRBV28	TRBJ2-1	NA
CASSPGEGRAYEQYF	TRBV7-3	TRBJ2-7	NA
CSVEEGRTGVLNTEAFF	TRBV29-1	TRBJ1-1	medium-sized
CATPGTDGYTF	TRBV21-1	TRBJ1-2	NA
CASSENRMGGYTF	TRBV6-1	TRBJ1-2	NA
CASSEAETVSYEQYF	TRBV6-1	TRBJ2-7	NA
CASSAGLAGYNEQFF	TRBV9	TRBJ2-1	NA
CASSLGTGLNNEQFF	TRBV11-2	TRBJ2-1	NA
CASSILPGSYEQYF	TRBV19	TRBJ2-7	NA
CAIDQGGEAYTF	TRBV10-3	TRBJ1-2	medium-sized